A single sample gave rise to the 3 T cell receptor beta chains below, sequenced in a study of blood T cells in healthy people across ages. A second roughly 7 to 12 cycle PCR used barcoded and J-beta primers. TCRdb re-analysed the 5' RACE reads in MiXCR, keeping a single row per CDR3 protein. The sample consists of about 830,000 distinct CDR3 sequences, approximately 59% of them appearing once. Sequenced input: blood. These receptors were collected from a man aged 25-45 years in good health.

Comments on this clonotype: Its ends do not fully match the called genes, so a read error is possible. The chain couples TRBV6-4 to TRBJ2-3, with TRBD2 matching over 11 bases. Per germline, CDR1 MRHNA and CDR2 SNTAGT. The CDR3 is 16 amino acids. CDR3 loop: CASSVTGTSGTGTQYF. As DNA, the CDR3 is TGTGCCAGCAGTGTAACCGGGACTAGCGGTACAGGTACGCAGTATTTT.

The rearrangement uses TRBV2 and TRBJ1-1, with 8 bases that match TRBD1. The CDR3 extends over 18 amino acids. V lost 5 bases to trimming and J lost 3 bases; unmatched junction nucleotides: 17. CDR1 and CDR2 from the germline V gene are SNHLY and FYNNEI. The CDR3 coding sequence is TGTGCCAGCAGTCCCCGGACAGGGAGTAGGATTTTGGACACTGAAGCTTTCTTT. Translation gives CASSPRTGSRILDTEAFF. Combining the CDR3 with reference TRBV2 and TRBJ1-1 gives the whole variable domain EPEVTQTPSHQVTQMGQEVILRCVPISNHLYFYWYRQILGQKVEFLVSFYNNEISEKSEIFDDQFSVERPDGSNFTLKIRSTKLEDSAMYFCASSPRTGSRILDTEAFFGQGTRLTVV.

The V gene is TRBV11-2, the J gene TRBJ2-3; 8 bases line up with TRBD2. Germline trimming cut 2 bases from V and 6 bases from J; bases unmatched to any gene: 10. Germline V gene data show CDR1 as SGHAT and CDR2 as FQNNGV. CDR3 size: 16 residues. CDR3 amino acids: CASSLRLAPAMDTQYF. The CDR3 DNA reads TGTGCCAGCAGCTTACGACTAGCGCCAGCAATGGATACGCAGTATTTT.